What follows are 25 T cell receptor beta chains derived from one specimen sequenced in a study of blood T cell repertoires in COVID-19. Sequencing was performed with immunoSEQ multiplex PCR; in TCRdb, only in-frame clones are kept and a portion is missing. In the table there are approximately 68,000 clones, around 85% of which are singletons. The sample was peripheral blood. These receptors all stem from a woman at least 80 years old with active or convalescent COVID-19.

The rearrangement uses TRBV24-1 and TRBJ2-1, with a weak D call TRBD2 (5 bases). Trimming took off 1 base at V and 4 bases at J, with 16 bases between the two ends. The CDR3 spans 17 residues. CDR1 is KGHDR and CDR2 is SFDVKD in the germline V gene. CDR3 sequence: CATSDFVMGDEYNEQFF. CDR3 nucleotide sequence: TGTGCCACCAGTGATTTTGTCATGGGAGACGAATACAATGAGCAGTTCTTC.

This chain uses TRBV19 with TRBJ1-2; 8 bases match TRBD1. V lost 6 bases, J lost 7 bases, and 7 bases stayed unmatched. The CDR3 spans 13 residues. Germline CDR1 reads LNHDA; CDR2 reads SQIVND (reference sequence). CDR3 nucleotide sequence: TGTGCCAGTAGAACAACAGGGGGGGTTGGCTACACCTTC. Translated: CASRTTGGVGYTF.

The V call is TRBV4-3, the J call TRBJ2-1; 8 bases fit TRBD2. This CDR3 has 16 amino acids. V gave up 2 bases and J gave up 5 bases; unmatched junction bases: 8. The germline V gene encodes CDR1 LGHNA and CDR2 YSLEER. The CDR3 reads CASSQISGETDNEQFF. DNA of the CDR3: TGCGCCAGCAGCCAAATTAGCGGGGAGACCGACAATGAGCAGTTCTTC.

The chain recombines TRBV11-1 with TRBJ2-7, with a possible D match to TRBD2 (6 bases). Germline lookup yields CDR1 SGHAT and CDR2 FQDESV (reference sequence). CDR3 length equals 14 residues. Trimming took off 5 bases at V and 0 bases at J, with 11 bases between the two ends. CDR3 coding DNA: TGTGCCAGCAGCCGGGAGACCGGCTCCTACGAGCAGTACTTC. Residues: CASSRETGSYEQYF.

The rearrangement links TRBV6-5 to TRBJ1-1; D is unclear. This CDR3 has 14 amino acids. The V gene lost 0 bases and the J gene lost 4 bases, with 9 bases spanning the gap. Germline V gives CDR1 MNHEY, CDR2 SVGAGI. The CDR3 DNA follows: TGTGCCAGCAGTTACTCTCCCCCTCGCACTGAAGCTTTCTTT. Protein product: CASSYSPPRTEAFF.

The J gene is TRBJ1-5, the V gene TRBV19, with a weak D call TRBD1 (6 bases). Germline assignment: CDR1 LNHDA and CDR2 SQIVND (reference sequence). The V and J ends lost 5 bases and 8 bases respectively, with 16 bases between them. CDR3 length: 14 residues. CDR3: CASSFTGSREPQHF. DNA for the CDR3: TGTGCCAGTAGTTTCACAGGGTCGCGAGAGCCCCAGCATTTT.

V gene TRBV28 combines with J gene TRBJ1-4; a possible D gene is TRBD1 (5 bases). Germline V gene lookup returns CDR1 MDHEN and CDR2 SYDVKM. CDR3 size: 14 residues. V was cut by 3 bases and J by 7 bases, with 12 bases left in between. DNA of the CDR3: TGTGCCAGCAGTTTGGGGGGGGGTGGTGAAAAACTGTTTTTT. It translates to CASSLGGGGEKLFF.

V usage is TRBV4-3 and J usage is TRBJ1-5; D not resolved. V was pared by 3 bases and J by 4 bases, with 7 bases between. CDR1 is LGHNA, CDR2 YSLEER, per germline. This CDR3 has 13 residues. The DNA of the CDR3 is TGCGCCAGCAGCCAGGCAAGAAATCAGCCCCAGCATTTT. Protein: CASSQARNQPQHF.

J is TRBJ1-2 and V is TRBV28; no clear D gene. Deletions cut 8 bases from V and 13 bases from J, with 20 bases between. Germline CDR1 MDHEN, CDR2 SYDVKM. The CDR3 extends over 12 amino acids. The CDR3 DNA reads as TGTGCCAGCTTGAGGTCCGGCTCAAATCTCACCTTC. This gives the protein CASLRSGSNLTF.

The chain combines TRBV7-2 with TRBJ2-1; D perhaps matches TRBD2 (5 bases). CDR1 is SGHTA and CDR2 is FQGNSA in the germline V gene. The V end was cut by 4 bases, the J end by 6 bases, with 13 bases between. CDR3 length: 14 amino acids. This CDR3 reads CASSSSITGNEQFF. The CDR3 DNA reads as TGTGCCAGCAGCTCTAGCATTACTGGCAATGAGCAGTTCTTC.

V gene TRBV7-2 combines with J gene TRBJ1-5, with no clear D. Trimming removed 7 bases at V and 2 bases at J, with 12 bases between. This CDR3 has 14 residues. Germline lookup yields CDR1 SGHTA and CDR2 FQGNSA. CDR3 region: CASKLLGGNQPQHF. CDR3 nucleotide sequence: TGTGCCAGCAAATTGCTCGGGGGCAATCAGCCCCAGCATTTT.

The chain has TRBV11-2 and TRBJ1-1; D is uncertain. Germline V lookup: CDR1 SGHAT, CDR2 FQNNGV. This CDR3 is 13 amino acids long. With 5 bases removed from V and 4 bases from J, the gap between germline ends came to 11 bases. This CDR3 reads CASSHGYVTEAFF. The CDR3 DNA reads as TGTGCCAGCAGCCACGGGTATGTCACTGAAGCTTTCTTT.

The gene calls are TRBV9 and TRBJ2-3; maybe TRBD2 (6 bases). The CDR3 consists of 16 residues. Trimming took 2 bases from V and 5 from J, leaving 18 bases between them. Germline V gene sequence: CDR1 SGDLS, CDR2 YYNGEE. The CDR3, as DNA: TGTGCCAGCAGCGTCCGACTATCCCCGGGGGTAGATACGCAGTATTTT. It codes for CASSVRLSPGVDTQYF.

The chain recombines TRBV7-2 with TRBJ2-5; tentative D call: TRBD2 (5 bases). CDR1 and CDR2 from the germline V gene are SGHTA and FQGNSA. Trimming shortened V by 5 bases and J by 2 bases, and 12 bases separated the two germline ends. The CDR3 has 14 amino acids. The CDR3 spells CASSLGLIQETQYF. As DNA, the CDR3 is TGTGCCAGCAGCCTCGGACTGATACAAGAGACCCAGTACTTC.

The chain employs TRBV19 and TRBJ1-6; 10 bases line up with TRBD1. V was pared by 3 bases and J by 9 bases, with 14 bases of the junction left unmatched. The CDR3 consists of 18 residues. Germline CDR1 and CDR2: LNHDA and SQIVND (reference sequence). For the CDR3, the DNA is TGTGCCAGTAGTATTATGGTCGCGGGACAGGGGATCAGTTCACCCCTCCACTTT. Amino acids: CASSIMVAGQGISSPLHF.

This clone was recorded only once. This chain connects TRBV19 to TRBJ2-3, with D unclear. There are 15 residues in the CDR3. The V gene lost 3 bases and the J gene lost 4 bases, with 14 bases spanning the gap. Germline assignment: CDR1 LNHDA and CDR2 SQIVND (reference sequence). The DNA of the CDR3 is TGTGCCAGTAGTATTCGACAAGCCGGTTCAGATACGCAGTATTTT. Protein: CASSIRQAGSDTQYF. Full variable domain (missing parts from reference TRBV19 and TRBJ2-3): DGGITQSPKYLFRKEGQNVTLSCEQNLNHDAMYWYRQDPGQGLRLIYYSQIVNDFQKGDIAEGYSVSREKKESFPLTVTSAQKNPTAFYLCASSIRQAGSDTQYFGPGTRLTVL.

The V and J genes are TRBV3-1 (or the pseudogene TRBV3-2) and TRBJ2-3; the D is unclear. CDR1 LGHDT and CDR2 YNNKEL come from the germline V gene (reference sequence). Trimming took off 1 base at V and 3 bases at J, with 11 bases between the two ends. The CDR3 extends over 15 amino acids. CDR3 protein: CASSQGTRITDTQYF. CDR3 bases: TGTGCCAGCAGCCAAGGTACCAGGATAACAGATACGCAGTATTTT.

The chain joins TRBV24-1 to TRBJ2-7, with 7 bases fitting TRBD1. The CDR3 sequence is 17 residues long. After removal of 3 bases from V and 0 bases from J, the junction contained 10 bases not matched to a gene. CDR1 and CDR2 from the germline V gene are KGHDR and SFDVKD. In DNA, the CDR3 is TGTGCCACCAGTGATCATTACCTTGGACAGGACTCCTACGAGCAGTACTTC. Protein product: CATSDHYLGQDSYEQYF.

The genes are TRBV20-1 and TRBJ1-1; 7 nucleotides line up with TRBD1. J lost 4 bases, V lost 5 bases, and 1 base had no gene match. CDR3 length: 11 amino acids. The germline CDR1 and CDR2 sequences are DFQATT and SNEGSKA (reference sequence). CDR3 in DNA: TGCAGTGCTGCAGGGGGCACTGAAGCTTTCTTT. Amino acids: CSAAGGTEAFF.

The J gene is TRBJ2-5, the V gene TRBV9; the D gene is possibly TRBD1 (6 bases). V was shortened by 0 bases and J by 3 bases, with 6 bases between the two germline ends. This CDR3 contains 13 residues. CDR1 and CDR2 from the germline V gene are SGDLS and YYNGEE. The CDR3 reads CASSVEGEETQYF. The CDR3 DNA follows: TGTGCCAGCAGCGTAGAGGGGGAAGAGACCCAGTACTTC.

This clone has only one observation. CDR3 in DNA: TGTGCCACCAGCAGAGGCGCAGGACAGATCGAGCGGCCCCAGCATTTT. It translates to CATSRGAGQIERPQHF. This rearrangement joins TRBV15 to TRBJ1-5; D may be TRBD1 (6 bases). V lost 1 base to trimming and J lost 9 bases, with 19 bases between them. CDR3 length: 16 residues. In germline, CDR1 is LNHNV, CDR2 YYDKDF (reference sequence).

The rearrangement joins TRBV20-1 to TRBJ1-2; TRBD1 matches 7 bases. The germline V gene has CDR1 DFQATT and CDR2 SNEGSKA (reference sequence). With V trimmed by 5 bases and J by 8 bases, 5 bases remained unmatched. CDR3 length equals 11 residues. The CDR3: CSAQGEGGYTF. DNA of the CDR3: TGCAGTGCTCAGGGGGAAGGCGGCTACACCTTC.

The V gene is TRBV5-1, the J gene TRBJ2-4; D uncertain. Germline CDR1 and CDR2: SGHRS and YFSETQ. CDR3 size: 16 residues. V lost 4 bases and J 1 base, leaving 15 bases between the germline ends. The CDR3: CASSDPSVRAKNIQYF. The DNA of the CDR3 is TGCGCCAGCAGCGATCCTTCGGTCCGGGCCAAAAACATTCAGTACTTC.

The rearrangement links TRBV7-2 to TRBJ2-3; no reliable D call. V lost 1 base to trimming and J lost 2 bases, with 10 bases between them. CDR1 and CDR2 (germline): SGHTA, FQGNSA. This CDR3 has 15 amino acids. As DNA, the CDR3 is TGTGCCAGCAGCTTAGTCCTCCCCTTCACAGATACGCAGTATTTT. Translated: CASSLVLPFTDTQYF.

The rearrangement uses TRBV7-8 and TRBJ1-5; no definite D call. The CDR3 consists of 12 residues. Germline V gene data show CDR1 as SGHVS and CDR2 as FQNEAQ. The germline V and J ends were trimmed by 5 bases and 3 bases, with 5 bases remaining between them. CDR3 in amino acids: CASSLHNQPQHF. Written as DNA, the CDR3 is TGTGCCAGCAGCCTACACAATCAGCCCCAGCATTTT. Looking up the rest from reference TRBV7-8 and TRBJ1-5 gives the full variable domain: GAGVSQSPRYKVAKRGQDVALRCDPISGHVSLFWYQQALGQGPEFLTYFQNEAQLDKSGLPSDRFFAERPEGSVSTLKIQRTQQEDSAVYLCASSLHNQPQHFGDGTRLSIL.